This T cell receptor (beta chain) stems from a study of blood T cell repertoires in COVID-19 (dated by TCRdb to 2018 to 2020). As for the study more broadly: The collaborator samples originated in the United States, Italy and Spain and spanned the acute and convalescent phases of COVID-19. The samples were drawn from the first 160 participants of the ongoing ImmuneRACE study and from about 1,200 subjects provided by 6 global collaborators. The material from the prospective study consisted of cDNA or gDNA derived from T cells, B-cell-depleted T cells, or PBMCs. Nearly every sample came with metadata listing a de-identified subject ID, COVID-19 status, age in years and sex. The repertoires were released in a freely available public database intended as a resource for research on the immune response to SARS-CoV-2. The dataset comprised deeply sampled blood TCRbeta repertoires from subjects exposed to, actively infected with, or recovered from COVID-19. Where available, HLA class I and class II types were obtained from metadata supplied by the sample provider rather than from assay-based typing.

Worth noting for this clone: This receptor's antigen is unknown. No per-base quality is available; no much larger clone lies one base away.

Findings and caveats that apply to the study as a whole: The quantity of clinical and demographic metadata differed by source and by participant and was supplied without curation.

The collaborating institutions used their own protocols to collect whole blood in K2EDTA tubes. For TCRbeta analysis, collaborator samples were shipped as frozen whole blood, as isolated PBMCs, or as DNA extracted from either sample type. The immunoSEQ Assay, a bias-controlled multiplex PCR, was used to amplify TCRbeta CDR3 regions from genomic DNA. As for the authors' bioinformatics: The number of nucleated cells in each sample was estimated from the amplification of reference gene primers within the assay. To quantify the absolute abundance of each unique TCRbeta CDR3 rearrangement, sequence reads were collapsed and filtered. For each sample, productive Simpson clonality was calculated by taking the square root of Simpson's diversity index across productive rearrangements. Here the immuneACCESS table is served through TCRdb, limited to in-frame sequences with V and J called. Missing clones are a known gap in these copies; in checked studies unresolved V genes cover under half, and the rest lacks a known reason. Clone size and V and J calls were adopted from that table, with D and trimming inferred from the DNA. The sample has 200,000 to 250,000 clones on record, 85% to 90% of them singletons. The ten largest clonotypes hold less than 8.5% of the sample.

The germline V gene provides CDR1 MGHDK and CDR2 SYGVNS. Trimming accounts for 4 bases at V and 4 bases at J, while the number of junction bases matched to no gene is 5. CDR3 length: 14 amino acids, cysteine to phenylalanine. Solely the CDR3 DNA is kept, with 42 bases framed from the first base. This TCR derives from a woman aged 70-85 years with active or convalescent COVID-19. What was sequenced was peripheral blood. The sequence is built from TRBV25-1 and TRBJ1-2; 8 bases in the middle match TRBD1. The nucleotide sequence reads as follows: TGTGCCAGCAGTGTCCAGGGGGCGCTCTATGGCTACACCTTC. It is translated as CASSVQGALYGYTF.